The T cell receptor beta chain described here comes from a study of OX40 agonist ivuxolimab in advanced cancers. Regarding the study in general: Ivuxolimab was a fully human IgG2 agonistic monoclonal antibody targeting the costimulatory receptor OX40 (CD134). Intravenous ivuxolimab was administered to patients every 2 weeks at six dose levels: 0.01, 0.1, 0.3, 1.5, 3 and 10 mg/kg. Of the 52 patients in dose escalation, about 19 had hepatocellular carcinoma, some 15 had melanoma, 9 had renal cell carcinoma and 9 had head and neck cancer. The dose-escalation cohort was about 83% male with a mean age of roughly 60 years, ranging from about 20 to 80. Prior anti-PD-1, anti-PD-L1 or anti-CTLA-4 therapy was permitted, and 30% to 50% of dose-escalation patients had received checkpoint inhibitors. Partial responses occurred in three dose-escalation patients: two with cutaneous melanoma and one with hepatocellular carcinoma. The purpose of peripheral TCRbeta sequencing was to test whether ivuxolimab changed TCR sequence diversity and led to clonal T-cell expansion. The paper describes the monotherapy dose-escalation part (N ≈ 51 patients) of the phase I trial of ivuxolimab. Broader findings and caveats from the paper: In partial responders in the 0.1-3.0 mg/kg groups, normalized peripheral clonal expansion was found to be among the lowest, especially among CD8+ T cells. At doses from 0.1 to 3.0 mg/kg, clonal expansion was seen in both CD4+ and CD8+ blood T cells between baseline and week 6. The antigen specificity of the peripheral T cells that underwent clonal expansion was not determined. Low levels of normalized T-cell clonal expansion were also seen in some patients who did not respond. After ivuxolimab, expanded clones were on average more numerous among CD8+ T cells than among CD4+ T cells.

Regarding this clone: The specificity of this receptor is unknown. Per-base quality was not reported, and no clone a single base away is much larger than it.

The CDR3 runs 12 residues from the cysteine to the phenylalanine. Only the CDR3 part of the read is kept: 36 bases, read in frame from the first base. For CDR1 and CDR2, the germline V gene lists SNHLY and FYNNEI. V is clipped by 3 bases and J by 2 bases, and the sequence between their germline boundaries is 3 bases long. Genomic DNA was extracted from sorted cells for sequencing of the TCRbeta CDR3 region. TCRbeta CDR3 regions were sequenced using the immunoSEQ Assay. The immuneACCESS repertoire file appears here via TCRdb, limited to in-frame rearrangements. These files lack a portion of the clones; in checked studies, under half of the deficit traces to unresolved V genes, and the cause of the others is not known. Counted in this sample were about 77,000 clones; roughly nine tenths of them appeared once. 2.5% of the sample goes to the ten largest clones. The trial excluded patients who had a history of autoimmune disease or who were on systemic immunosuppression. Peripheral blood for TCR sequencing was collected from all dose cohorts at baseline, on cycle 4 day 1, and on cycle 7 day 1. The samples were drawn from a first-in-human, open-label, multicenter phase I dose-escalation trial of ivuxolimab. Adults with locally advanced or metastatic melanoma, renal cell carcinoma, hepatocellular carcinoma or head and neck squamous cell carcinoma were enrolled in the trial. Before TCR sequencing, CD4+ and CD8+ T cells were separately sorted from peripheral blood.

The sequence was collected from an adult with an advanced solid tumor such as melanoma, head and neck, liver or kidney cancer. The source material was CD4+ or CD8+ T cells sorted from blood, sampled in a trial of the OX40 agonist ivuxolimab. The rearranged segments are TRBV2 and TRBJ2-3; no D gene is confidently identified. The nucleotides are TGTGCCAGCAGTGATGACACAGATACGCAGTATTTT. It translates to CASSDDTDTQYF.